These 17 T cell receptor beta chains were all obtained from the same sample, sequenced in a study of cytomegalovirus exposure and HLA in healthy donors. The PCR employed 60 Vbeta primers together with 13 Jbeta primers. Clones were read by immunoSEQ multiplex PCR, and TCRdb kept only the in-frame ones, dropping some. This sample yields around 150,000 clones, of which roughly four fifths are seen a single time; around 1.5% belongs to the top ten. What was sequenced was PBMCs. Every receptor here comes from a man in his sixties in good health and CMV-seronegative.

The chain is built from TRBV11-3 and TRBJ2-6; D possibly corresponds to TRBD2 (5 bases). CDR1 and CDR2 from the germline V gene are SGHNT and YENEEA. Trimming shortened V by 1 base and J by 0 bases, and 7 bases separated the two germline ends. This CDR3 has 16 residues. This chain's CDR3 is CASSLGGGSGANVLTF. The CDR3 nucleotides are TGTGCCAGCAGCTTAGGAGGAGGCTCTGGGGCCAACGTCCTGACTTTC.

The chain recombines TRBV5-1 with TRBJ2-7, with 15 bases identical to TRBD2. Germline trimming cut 0 bases from V and 6 bases from J; bases unmatched to any gene: 1. Germline V gene lookup returns CDR1 SGHRS and CDR2 YFSETQ. CDR3 length equals 15 residues. CDR3 DNA: TGCGCCAGCAGCTTGGGGGGACTAGCGGGAGGCGAGCAGTACTTC. It encodes CASSLGGLAGGEQYF.

V gene TRBV7-8 combines with J gene TRBJ2-3; 8 bases line up with TRBD2. Germline CDR1 and CDR2: SGHVS and FQNEAQ. CDR3 length: 15 residues. Unmatched junction bases numbered 4, after V lost 0 bases and J lost 5 bases. The CDR3 loop is CASSLAEREIDTQYF. As DNA, the CDR3 is TGTGCCAGCAGCTTAGCTGAGCGGGAGATAGATACGCAGTATTTT.

This clone was recorded once. The V and J genes are TRBV7-9 and TRBJ1-3; 10 nucleotides agree with TRBD1. This CDR3 has 16 amino acids. Germline V CDR1 and CDR2: SEHNR, FQNEAQ (reference sequence). V trimming: 5 bases; J trimming: 3 bases; junction bases outside the gene matches: 7. The CDR3 reads CASSPGQGPGGNTIYF. CDR3 nucleotide sequence: TGTGCCAGCAGCCCGGGACAGGGGCCGGGTGGAAACACCATATATTTT.

This clone was seen a single time. The V and J genes are TRBV5-1 and TRBJ2-3; D is possibly TRBD1 (5 bases). Germline CDR1 SGHRS, CDR2 YFSETQ. The CDR3 is made up of 14 amino acids. Trimming shortened V by 3 bases and J by 6 bases, and 14 bases separated the two germline ends. The CDR3, as DNA: TGCGCCAGCAGCTCAATTCCAGGGTCGGATACGCAGTATTTT. Its protein is CASSSIPGSDTQYF.

The V call is TRBV27, the J call TRBJ2-3; D is possibly TRBD2 (5 bases). The CDR3 loop spans 18 amino acids. The germline V and J ends were trimmed by 3 bases and 6 bases, with 25 bases remaining between them. The germline gives CDR1 MNHEY, CDR2 SMNVEV (reference sequence). The CDR3 sequence is CASSLWPGGVIGGDTQYF. The CDR3 bases are TGTGCCAGCAGTTTGTGGCCGGGCGGAGTTATTGGCGGGGATACGCAGTATTTT.

This clone was counted once. The CDR3 spells CASSEGGNYGYTF. As DNA, the CDR3 is TGTGCCAGCAGTGAGGGGGGGAACTATGGCTACACCTTC. This chain connects TRBV2 to TRBJ1-2, with a tentative D call TRBD1 (5 bases). There are 13 residues in the CDR3. V gave up 3 bases and J gave up 2 bases, with 7 bases separating them. Germline V lookup: CDR1 SNHLY, CDR2 FYNNEI. Combining the CDR3 with reference TRBV2 and TRBJ1-2 gives the whole variable domain EPEVTQTPSHQVTQMGQEVILRCVPISNHLYFYWYRQILGQKVEFLVSFYNNEISEKSEIFDDQFSVERPDGSNFTLKIRSTKLEDSAMYFCASSEGGNYGYTFGSGTRLTVV.

This clone showed up just once. This rearrangement joins TRBV7-2 to TRBJ1-4, with D possibly TRBD1 on 6 matching bases. The CDR3 is 15 amino acids. The germline V gene has CDR1 SGHTA and CDR2 FQGNSA. V lost 1 base, J lost 4 bases, and 10 bases lay in between. The CDR3 region has the DNA TGTGCCAGCAGCTTAGTAACAGGGAGTAATGAAAAACTGTTTTTT. It specifies CASSLVTGSNEKLFF.

This chain uses TRBV19 with TRBJ2-5; possibly TRBD1 for D (6 bases). This CDR3 comprises 16 residues. In germline, CDR1 is LNHDA, CDR2 SQIVND (reference sequence). With 0 bases removed from V and 5 bases from J, the gap between germline ends came to 16 bases. CDR3 region: CASSIDASLRGETQYF. As DNA, the CDR3 is TGTGCCAGTAGTATAGATGCTTCTCTTAGGGGGGAGACCCAGTACTTC. The entire variable domain, with the rest obtained from reference TRBV19 and TRBJ2-5, is as follows: DGGITQSPKYLFRKEGQNVTLSCEQNLNHDAMYWYRQDPGQGLRLIYYSQIVNDFQKGDIAEGYSVSREKKESFPLTVTSAQKNPTAFYLCASSIDASLRGETQYFGPGTRLLVL.

This clone has only a few counts. This rearrangement joins TRBV5-4 to TRBJ2-2; 7 bases are a match to TRBD1. J was trimmed by 5 bases and V by 4 bases; bases with no gene match: 2. CDR1 and CDR2 from the germline V gene are SGHNT and YYREEE (reference sequence). This CDR3 is built from 13 residues. Written as DNA, the CDR3 is TGTGCCAGCAGCGCACAGGGGACCGGGGAGCTGTTTTTT. Protein: CASSAQGTGELFF.

The chain recombines TRBV4-1 with TRBJ1-1; TRBD1 aligns across 9 bases. V trimming: 7 bases; J trimming: 4 bases; junction bases outside the gene matches: 10. Germline V gives CDR1 MGHRA, CDR2 YSYEKL. CDR3 length equals 15 residues. CDR3 nucleotides: TGCGCCAGCAAACATAACGGACAGGGGAGCACTGAAGCTTTCTTT. Protein: CASKHNGQGSTEAFF.

The rearrangement joins TRBV9 to TRBJ2-1; 10 nucleotides align to TRBD2. Germline CDR1 reads SGDLS; CDR2 reads YYNGEE. Trimming at V came to 3 bases and at J to 1 base, leaving 7 bases not matched to a gene. The CDR3 is 17 residues long. The CDR3 region has the DNA TGTGCCAGCAGCGGGCTAGCGGGAGAAGGGTCCTACAATGAGCAGTTCTTC. The encoded protein is CASSGLAGEGSYNEQFF.

This clone was detected a few times. The rearrangement links TRBV2 to TRBJ1-1; no definite D call. Germline V CDR1 and CDR2: SNHLY, FYNNEI. V dropped 6 bases and J dropped 1 base, with 9 bases sitting between them. This CDR3 has 13 residues. The CDR3 is CASSFTENTEAFF. CDR3 sequence (DNA): TGTGCCAGCAGCTTCACAGAGAACACTGAAGCTTTCTTT.

The genes are TRBV2 and TRBJ1-3, with TRBD1 as a possible D gene (6 bases). Germline V gene data show CDR1 as SNHLY and CDR2 as FYNNEI. Between the trimmed V and J ends, which lost 4 bases and 2 bases, there was a span of 6 bases. CDR3 length: 13 amino acids. This CDR3 is CASSAGAGNTIYF. The CDR3 bases are TGTGCCAGCAGTGCAGGGGCTGGAAACACCATATATTTT. Supplemented by reference TRBV2 and TRBJ1-3, the full variable domain reads EPEVTQTPSHQVTQMGQEVILRCVPISNHLYFYWYRQILGQKVEFLVSFYNNEISEKSEIFDDQFSVERPDGSNFTLKIRSTKLEDSAMYFCASSAGAGNTIYFGEGSWLTVV.

The chain links TRBV27 to TRBJ1-2, with D unresolved. The CDR3 length is 15 residues. CDR1 is MNHEY, CDR2 SMNVEV, per germline (reference sequence). Trimming removed 0 bases from V and 8 bases from J, with 16 bases in between. The CDR3, as DNA: TGTGCCAGCAGTTTATCGGTGCGTCTCGAGGGCGGCTACACCTTC. Translated, it gives CASSLSVRLEGGYTF.

This chain connects TRBV4-2 to TRBJ1-1; TRBD1 aligns across 10 bases. CDR1 LGHNA and CDR2 YNFKEQ come from the germline V gene. The junction had 14 bases not matched to a gene; V was cut back by 0 bases and J by 1 base. The CDR3 spans 20 residues. DNA of the CDR3: TGTGCCAGCAGCCAAGATGGGCCGGGACAGGGGAGGCTGGGGAACACTGAAGCTTTCTTT. Protein sequence: CASSQDGPGQGRLGNTEAFF.

V is TRBV27 and J is TRBJ1-4; 7 bases align to TRBD1. CDR1 is MNHEY, CDR2 SMNVEV, per germline (reference sequence). With 1 base clipped from V and 7 bases from J, the junction kept 15 bases outside the gene matches. The CDR3 covers 18 residues. The CDR3 spells CASSLFPPTGVTSEKLFF. The CDR3 coding sequence is TGTGCCAGCAGTTTATTTCCACCTACAGGGGTAACGAGTGAAAAACTGTTTTTT.